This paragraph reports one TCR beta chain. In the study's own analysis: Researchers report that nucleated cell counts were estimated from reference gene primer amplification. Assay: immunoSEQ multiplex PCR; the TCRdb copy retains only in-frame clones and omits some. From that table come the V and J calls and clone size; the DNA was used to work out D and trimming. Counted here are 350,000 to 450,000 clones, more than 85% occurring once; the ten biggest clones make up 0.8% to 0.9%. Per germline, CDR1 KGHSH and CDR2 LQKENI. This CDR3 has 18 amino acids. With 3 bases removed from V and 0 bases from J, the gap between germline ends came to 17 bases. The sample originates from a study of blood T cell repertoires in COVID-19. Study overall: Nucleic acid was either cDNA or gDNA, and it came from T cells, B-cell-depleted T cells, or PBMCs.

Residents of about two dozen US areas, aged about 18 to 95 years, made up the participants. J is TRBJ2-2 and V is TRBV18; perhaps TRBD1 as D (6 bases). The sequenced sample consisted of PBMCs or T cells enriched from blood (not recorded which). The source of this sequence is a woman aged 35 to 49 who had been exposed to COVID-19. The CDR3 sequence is CASSPLPGTTTNTGELFF. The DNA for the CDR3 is TGTGCCAGCTCACCTTTACCCGGGACAACTACGAACACCGGGGAGCTGTTTTTT.